The 24 T cell receptor beta chains below were found in one sample sequenced in a study of Ad26.COV2.S vaccination and SARS-CoV-2 variants. Treatment meaning: some 20 received Ad26.COV2.S at low or high dose, single or two shots; about 5 received placebo; per-sample allocation not given. On day 63 after the first injection, vaccine and placebo recipients gave samples. TCRdb's copy holds only in-frame clones and misses some; the assay was immunoSEQ multiplex PCR. The data show 350,000 to 600,000 clones, 89% seen once. This material consisted of peripheral blood, taken in a trial of Ad26.COV2.S vaccine versus placebo. These receptors were obtained from a person aged 18-65 years who received the Ad26.COV2.S COVID-19 vaccine or a placebo.

This chain uses TRBV6-5 with TRBJ2-7; D gene unclear. The CDR3 is made up of 12 amino acids. CDR1 and CDR2 (germline): MNHEY, SVGAGI. V lost 0 bases and J lost 6, with 6 bases in between. CDR3 in DNA: TGTGCCAGCAGTTACTCGGCTGGCGAGCAGTACTTC. Amino acid sequence: CASSYSAGEQYF.

V is TRBV25-1 and J is TRBJ1-5, with a weak D call TRBD1 (5 bases). The CDR3 covers 14 residues. Germline V gene sequence: CDR1 MGHDK, CDR2 SYGVNS. The V end was cut by 10 bases, the J end by 0 bases, with 13 bases between. Here the CDR3 DNA reads TGTGCCAATCCGGGACTGAATAGCAATCAGCCCCAGCATTTT. Amino acids: CANPGLNSNQPQHF.

This clone came up once. The V call is TRBV7-9, the J call TRBJ1-4, with D possibly being TRBD1 (5 bases). Germline V lookup: CDR1 SEHNR, CDR2 FQNEAQ (reference sequence). The CDR3 runs 17 residues. V was pared by 6 bases and J by 7 bases, with 24 bases between. The CDR3 DNA sequence: TGTGCCAGCAGTAAATCAAAGAAAGGGGACTCGGGTGAAAAACTGTTTTTT. Protein sequence: CASSKSKKGDSGEKLFF.

This clone was counted once. This chain joins TRBV29-1 and TRBJ1-3; D is undetermined. Germline V CDR1 and CDR2: SQVTM, ANQGSEA. Trimming stripped 4 bases from V and 0 bases from J, with 7 bases between. The length of the CDR3 is 13 residues. For the CDR3, the DNA is TGCAGCGTTGGGGTAGTCTCTGGAAACACCATATATTTT. Translation gives CSVGVVSGNTIYF. The full variable domain, completed using reference TRBV29-1 and TRBJ1-3, is SAVISQKPSRDICQRGTSLTIQCQVDSQVTMMFWYRQQPGQSLTLIATANQGSEATYESGFVIDKFPISRPNLTFSTLTVSNMSPEDSSIYLCSVGVVSGNTIYFGEGSWLTVV.

The genes are TRBV29-1 and TRBJ2-1, with D possibly being TRBD2 (6 bases). Germline V gene sequence: CDR1 SQVTM, CDR2 ANQGSEA. The CDR3 extends over 12 amino acids. V gave up 6 bases and J gave up 8 bases, with 14 bases separating them. The CDR3 DNA is TGCAGCGTAGAGGAGGGCCTGGATGAGCAGTTCTTC. This translates into CSVEEGLDEQFF.

The V call is TRBV27, the J call TRBJ2-7; possible D gene TRBD2, 5 bases. Deletions cut 7 bases from V and 0 bases from J, with 10 bases between. Germline CDR1 and CDR2: MNHEY and SMNVEV (reference sequence). The CDR3 is 13 amino acids. The CDR3 here is CASKPGSSYEQYF. CDR3 DNA: TGTGCCAGCAAGCCGGGAAGCTCCTACGAGCAGTACTTC.

This chain connects TRBV18 to TRBJ1-1, with 8 bases matching TRBD1. Germline V gene data show CDR1 as KGHSH and CDR2 as LQKENI. The CDR3 is 14 residues long. J gave up 4 bases and V 5 bases, and 6 bases lay outside the gene matches. The CDR3 DNA sequence: TGTGCCAGCTCAGAGACAGGGGTGAGCACTGAAGCTTTCTTT. Protein sequence: CASSETGVSTEAFF.

The rearrangement joins TRBV27 to TRBJ2-7; tentative D call: TRBD2 (5 bases). V lost 4 bases to trimming and J lost 2 bases, with 6 bases between them. The CDR3 length is 12 residues. Germline assignment: CDR1 MNHEY and CDR2 SMNVEV (reference sequence). The chain's CDR3 is CASSSGTYEQYF. The CDR3 DNA sequence: TGTGCCAGCAGTTCCGGGACCTACGAGCAGTACTTC.

The chain uses TRBV19 and TRBJ2-5; D ambiguous. The V gene lost 3 bases and the J gene lost 4 bases, with 12 bases spanning the gap. This CDR3 contains 14 residues. The germline CDR1 and CDR2 sequences are LNHDA and SQIVND (reference sequence). The CDR3 coding sequence is TGTGCCAGTAGTATGACCCGACCTCCAGAGACCCAGTACTTC. As protein: CASSMTRPPETQYF. Complete variable domain (other parts from reference TRBV19 and TRBJ2-5): DGGITQSPKYLFRKEGQNVTLSCEQNLNHDAMYWYRQDPGQGLRLIYYSQIVNDFQKGDIAEGYSVSREKKESFPLTVTSAQKNPTAFYLCASSMTRPPETQYFGPGTRLLVL.

This clone was counted a few times. The chain joins TRBV5-4 to TRBJ1-1; D may be TRBD1 (5 bases). The V end lost 2 bases, the J end lost 0 bases, and 8 bases lay between the germline ends. The germline V gene has CDR1 SGHNT and CDR2 YYREEE (reference sequence). The CDR3 runs to 14 residues. This CDR3 is CASSFSTVNTEAFF. DNA of the CDR3: TGTGCCAGCAGCTTTTCGACAGTGAACACTGAAGCTTTCTTT.

The chain uses TRBV6-6 and TRBJ2-1, with 8 bases matching TRBD1. After removal of 7 bases from V and 0 bases from J, the junction contained 5 bases not matched to a gene. The CDR3 contains 15 residues. Germline CDR1 MNHNY, CDR2 SVGAGI (reference sequence). This CDR3 reads CASTRQGSSYNEQFF. DNA for the CDR3: TGTGCCAGCACCAGACAGGGGAGCTCCTACAATGAGCAGTTCTTC.

This rearrangement joins TRBV18 to TRBJ2-1, with a weak D call TRBD1 (5 bases). CDR1 KGHSH and CDR2 LQKENI come from the germline V gene. This CDR3 has 15 amino acids. Trimming shortened V by 0 bases and J by 6 bases, and 12 bases separated the two germline ends. This CDR3 reads CASSPPGQGFNEQFF. CDR3 sequence (DNA): TGTGCCAGCTCACCACCGGGGCAGGGTTTCAATGAGCAGTTCTTC.

The J gene is TRBJ2-3, the V gene TRBV27; no firm D call. The CDR3 has 13 residues. V gave up 5 bases and J gave up 2 bases, with 8 bases separating them. Germline V CDR1 and CDR2: MNHEY, SMNVEV (reference sequence). In DNA, the CDR3 is TGTGCCAGCAGTCCCCATAACACAGATACGCAGTATTTT. It yields the protein CASSPHNTDTQYF.

V and J are TRBV27 and TRBJ2-3, with TRBD2 as a possible D gene (5 bases). CDR3 length: 11 residues. V lost 6 bases and J lost 4, with 5 bases in between. Germline CDR1 is MNHEY and CDR2 is SMNVEV (reference sequence). The CDR3, as DNA: TGTGCCAGCAGGAGGGCAGATACGCAGTATTTT. Its translation is CASRRADTQYF.

The chain carries TRBV4-1 and TRBJ2-5; the match to TRBD1 covers 11 bases. Germline CDR1 reads MGHRA; CDR2 reads YSYEKL. V shed 4 bases, J shed 1 base, and the junction held 5 bases outside the gene matches. The CDR3 length is 16 residues. DNA for the CDR3: TGCGCCAGCAGCCCGGGACAGGGGGTAGTCCAAGAGACCCAGTACTTC. This translates into CASSPGQGVVQETQYF.

This clone has a handful of counts. The rearrangement links TRBV24-1 to TRBJ2-7; 7 nucleotides agree with TRBD1. The CDR3 has 12 amino acids. With V trimmed by 2 bases and J by 6 bases, 0 bases remained unmatched. Germline V gene sequence: CDR1 KGHDR, CDR2 SFDVKD. Here the CDR3 DNA reads TGTGCCACCAGTGATTACAGGGGCGAGCAGTACTTC. This sequence encodes CATSDYRGEQYF.

V gene TRBV27 combines with J gene TRBJ1-1, with D perhaps matching TRBD1 (6 bases). The V gene's germline CDR1 is MNHEY and CDR2 SMNVEV (reference sequence). This CDR3 is built from 13 residues. V gave up 7 bases and J gave up 5 bases, with 14 bases separating them. The CDR3 loop reads CASKGQGTTEAFF. The DNA of the CDR3 is TGTGCCAGCAAAGGTCAGGGGACGACTGAAGCTTTCTTT.

V gene TRBV5-1 combines with J gene TRBJ1-2, with D uncertain. Deletions cut 0 bases from V and 2 bases from J, with 8 bases between. CDR3 length: 14 amino acids. Germline CDR1 SGHRS, CDR2 YFSETQ. CDR3 region: CASSLVVGNYGYTF. CDR3 in DNA: TGCGCCAGCAGCTTGGTAGTCGGCAACTATGGCTACACCTTC.

The CDR3 sequence is CASSSTLSNQPQHF. The CDR3 DNA reads TGTGCCAGCAGTAGTACACTAAGCAATCAGCCCCAGCATTTT. This chain uses TRBV25-1 with TRBJ1-5; D unresolved. CDR1 is MGHDK and CDR2 is SYGVNS in the germline V gene. The V gene lost 5 bases and the J gene lost 1 base, with 9 bases spanning the gap. This CDR3 is 14 amino acids long.

J is TRBJ1-1 and V is TRBV4-2; TRBD1 aligns across 7 bases. V shed 0 bases and J 1 base; nucleotides not matched to a gene: 5. This CDR3 spans 16 amino acids. Per germline, CDR1 LGHNA and CDR2 YNFKEQ. The CDR3 region has the DNA TGTGCCAGCAGCCAAGATTGGGACAGTCGGAACACTGAAGCTTTCTTT. Translation gives CASSQDWDSRNTEAFF.

This clone appeared once. CDR3 coding DNA: TGTGCCAGCTGTAGGGGGCAACGGAACACTGAAGCTTTCTTT. Protein sequence: CASCRGQRNTEAFF. The J gene is TRBJ1-1, the V gene TRBV28, with 7 bases identical to TRBD1. From germline, CDR1 is MDHEN and CDR2 SYDVKM. After removal of 8 bases from V and 1 base from J, the junction contained 7 bases not matched to a gene. The CDR3 is 14 amino acids.

The gene calls are TRBV7-9 and TRBJ1-1; D is ambiguous. Trimming removed 1 base at V and 0 bases at J, with 6 bases between. This CDR3 is 14 amino acids long. Per the germline V gene, CDR1 is SEHNR and CDR2 is FQNEAQ (reference sequence). The CDR3 nucleotides are TGTGCCAGCAGCTTAGATCGGGTGAACACTGAAGCTTTCTTT. This encodes CASSLDRVNTEAFF.

The chain links TRBV7-2 to TRBJ2-4; the D gene is possibly TRBD2 (6 bases). Germline CDR1 reads SGHTA; CDR2 reads FQGNSA. The CDR3 totals 14 residues. With 6 bases removed from V and 8 bases from J, the gap between germline ends came to 17 bases. Here the CDR3 reads CASRAGLSVDIQYF. CDR3 DNA: TGTGCCAGCAGAGCGGGCCTCAGCGTGGACATTCAGTACTTC.

The V call is TRBV6-2 or TRBV6-3, the J call TRBJ2-1; TRBD2 is a possible D gene (5 bases). The CDR3 has 15 amino acids. The V end was cut by 6 bases, the J end by 5 bases, with 17 bases between. Germline-derived CDR1 and CDR2 are MNHEY and SVGEGT. This CDR3 reads CASSVFGRENNEQFF. CDR3 sequence (DNA): TGTGCCAGCAGCGTCTTCGGTAGGGAGAACAATGAGCAGTTCTTC.